Following are 28 T cell receptor beta chains from one sample sequenced in a study of blood T cell repertoires in COVID-19. Profiling relied on immunoSEQ multiplex PCR, and the TCRdb table lists in-frame clones only, not all of them. The sample lists 250,000 to 400,000 clones, 70% to 90% occurring once. Sequencing used peripheral blood. These receptors all come from a woman in her twenties or thirties with COVID-19, enrolled during active disease.

V is TRBV18 and J is TRBJ2-3, with unresolved D. The CDR3 has 15 amino acids. Germline lookup yields CDR1 KGHSH and CDR2 LQKENI. Trimming pared 3 bases from V and 0 bases from J, leaving 10 bases between. Written as DNA, the CDR3 is TGTGCCAGCTCACCTGTTAGGAGTAGCACAGATACGCAGTATTTT. This sequence encodes CASSPVRSSTDTQYF. Complete variable domain (other parts from reference TRBV18 and TRBJ2-3): NAGVMQNPRHLVRRRGQEARLRCSPMKGHSHVYWYRQLPEEGLKFMVYLQKENIIDESGMPKERFSAEFPKEGPSILRIQQVVRGDSAAYFCASSPVRSSTDTQYFGPGTRLTVL.

V is TRBV10-3 and J is TRBJ2-2; the match to TRBD1 covers 9 bases. The CDR3 covers 15 residues. V was pared by 6 bases and J by 6 bases, with 8 bases of the junction left unmatched. CDR1 and CDR2 (germline): ENHRY, SYGVKD. DNA of the CDR3: TGTGCCATCAGCCCGGGACAGGGAACGGCCGGGGAGCTGTTTTTT. It yields the protein CAISPGQGTAGELFF.

This chain uses TRBV4-2 with TRBJ2-3, with D maybe TRBD2 (5 bases). With 0 bases removed from V and 4 bases from J, the gap between germline ends came to 8 bases. Germline CDR1 and CDR2: LGHNA and YNFKEQ. This CDR3 is built from 14 residues. The CDR3 DNA is TGTGCCAGCAGCCAAGACGGGATTTCAGATACGCAGTATTTT. It specifies CASSQDGISDTQYF.

This clone occurred once. The chain is built from TRBV2 and TRBJ1-2, with TRBD1 identical over 8 bases. This CDR3 is built from 16 residues. The V and J ends lost 7 bases and 0 bases, in that order; junction bases with no gene match: 10. Per germline, CDR1 SNHLY and CDR2 FYNNEI. CDR3 sequence (DNA): TGTGCCAGCATGGCCCGGACAGGGAGAGCTAACTATGGCTACACCTTC. Translating gives CASMARTGRANYGYTF.

The V gene is TRBV9, the J gene TRBJ2-2, with 13 bases identical to TRBD2. The CDR3 spans 20 residues. Per the germline V gene, CDR1 is SGDLS and CDR2 is YYNGEE. Trimming removed 3 bases from V and 5 bases from J; junction bases left unmatched: 16. This CDR3 is CASSAGPGLAGSRWTGELFF. The CDR3 DNA reads as TGTGCCAGCAGCGCGGGCCCGGGACTAGCGGGGTCCCGATGGACCGGGGAGCTGTTTTTT.

The genes are TRBV7-2 and TRBJ2-1; 7 bases agree with TRBD1. CDR1 is SGHTA and CDR2 is FQGNSA in the germline V gene. This CDR3 has 13 amino acids. Losses at the gene ends were 5 bases for V and 10 bases for J; bases not matched to a gene: 8. In DNA form, the CDR3 reads TGTGCCAGCAGCCCTGGGACAGTTCGGGAGCAGTTCTTC. Its translation: CASSPGTVREQFF.

J is TRBJ2-2 and V is TRBV15; 9 bases line up with TRBD1. With V trimmed by 0 bases and J by 5 bases, 10 bases remained unmatched. Germline V gives CDR1 LNHNV, CDR2 YYDKDF (reference sequence). The CDR3 length is 18 residues. The CDR3 here is CATSRDFRGTGQTGELFF. CDR3 nucleotide sequence: TGTGCCACCAGCAGAGATTTCCGGGGGACAGGGCAAACCGGGGAGCTGTTTTTT.

This chain links TRBV6-1 with TRBJ1-1; D might be TRBD1 (5 bases). The V end was cut by 0 bases, the J end by 5 bases, with 16 bases between. The CDR3 covers 16 residues. Germline V gene data show CDR1 as MNHNS and CDR2 as SASEGT. CDR3 in amino acids: CASSEAGDFGWTEAFF. CDR3 in DNA: TGTGCCAGCAGTGAAGCTGGGGACTTTGGATGGACTGAAGCTTTCTTT.

V gene TRBV25-1 combines with J gene TRBJ2-5, with D tentatively TRBD2 (5 bases). This CDR3 contains 18 residues. Trimming stripped 1 base from V and 3 bases from J, with 21 bases between. Germline V gene lookup returns CDR1 MGHDK and CDR2 SYGVNS. The CDR3 loop is CASSELEGLWAGKETQYF. The DNA for the CDR3 is TGTGCCAGCAGTGAATTAGAGGGCTTATGGGCGGGTAAAGAGACCCAGTACTTC.

V is TRBV3-1 (or the pseudogene TRBV3-2) and J is TRBJ2-7; 9 bases are shared with TRBD2. J gave up 6 bases and V 3 bases, and 9 bases lay outside the gene matches. CDR1 is LGHDT and CDR2 is YNNKEL in the germline V gene (reference sequence). The CDR3 is made up of 15 amino acids. This CDR3 reads CASSHLPAGGREQYF. The CDR3 DNA is TGTGCCAGCAGCCATCTCCCAGCGGGGGGACGCGAGCAGTACTTC.

This clone was detected once. The chain joins TRBV7-2 to TRBJ2-5; 8 bases align to TRBD2. CDR3 length equals 13 residues. V lost 4 bases to trimming and J lost 4 bases; unmatched junction nucleotides: 2. CDR1 is SGHTA, CDR2 FQGNSA, per germline. The CDR3 bases are TGTGCCAGCAGCTCGGGGGGGTCAGAGACCCAGTACTTC. Translating gives CASSSGGSETQYF.

The chain is built from TRBV2 and TRBJ1-6, with D perhaps matching TRBD1 (5 bases). The CDR3 sequence is 14 residues long. V lost 5 bases, J lost 9 bases, and 14 bases lay in between. Germline V lookup: CDR1 SNHLY, CDR2 FYNNEI. CDR3 amino acids: CASSPMGGISPLHF. CDR3 DNA: TGTGCCAGCAGTCCGATGGGGGGGATTTCACCCCTCCACTTT.

The rearrangement uses TRBV18 and TRBJ2-7; 9 bases align to TRBD2. The CDR3 consists of 14 residues. Losses at the gene ends were 2 bases for V and 2 bases for J; bases not matched to a gene: 1. CDR1 and CDR2 from the germline V gene are KGHSH and LQKENI. The CDR3, as DNA: TGTGCCAGCTCACCAGCGGGGGGGCCCTACGAGCAGTACTTC. Residues: CASSPAGGPYEQYF.

This sequence joins TRBV5-3 and TRBJ2-3; D might be TRBD1 (6 bases). TRBV5-3 carries the ORF label, with uncertain function. The length of the CDR3 is 16 residues. The V gene lost 4 bases and the J gene lost 1 base, with 16 bases spanning the gap. The CDR3 spells CARSPGLTGGTDTQYF. The CDR3 DNA follows: TGTGCCAGAAGCCCTGGGTTGACAGGAGGCACAGATACGCAGTATTTT.

The chain couples TRBV3-1 (or the pseudogene TRBV3-2) to TRBJ1-2; 12 bases are a match to TRBD1. Trimming took 4 bases from V and 2 from J; bases not matched to a gene: 8. The germline gives CDR1 LGHDT, CDR2 YNNKEL (reference sequence). The CDR3 sequence is 17 residues long. The CDR3 sequence is CASSPRDRGRENYGYTF. For the CDR3, the DNA is TGTGCCAGCAGCCCAAGGGACAGGGGGCGCGAAAACTATGGCTACACCTTC.

This clone occurred once. The rearrangement links TRBV11-3 to TRBJ2-1, with 10 positions matching TRBD1. In germline, CDR1 is SGHNT, CDR2 YENEEA. This CDR3 has 17 amino acids. The J segment lost 7 bases and the V segment lost 5 bases, leaving 14 bases of the junction unmatched. The CDR3 loop reads CASSPKIGGTGENEQFF. The CDR3 bases are TGTGCCAGCAGCCCGAAGATAGGGGGGACAGGGGAGAATGAGCAGTTCTTC. Full variable domain (outside the CDR3, taken from reference TRBV11-3 and TRBJ2-1): EAGVVQSPRYKIIEKKQPVAFWCNPISGHNTLYWYLQNLGQGPELLIRYENEEAVDDSQLPKDRFSAERLKGVDSTLKIQPAELGDSAVYLCASSPKIGGTGENEQFFGPGTRLTVL.

CDR3 sequence (DNA): TGTGCCGTGAACAGGGGGATAGGCTACACCTTC. Translating gives CAVNRGIGYTF. The chain carries TRBV6-5 and TRBJ1-2, with 8 bases aligning to TRBD1. This CDR3 contains 11 residues. Trimming took 11 bases from V and 8 from J; bases not matched to a gene: 7. From germline, CDR1 is MNHEY and CDR2 SVGAGI.

There are a few counts of this clone. The chain recombines TRBV28 with TRBJ1-2; D gene unclear. The CDR3 consists of 12 residues. The germline V gene has CDR1 MDHEN and CDR2 SYDVKM. V was shortened by 7 bases and J by 8 bases, with 14 bases between the two germline ends. The CDR3 nucleotides are TGTGCCAGCAACCCATACGGGGTGGGCTACACCTTC. It codes for CASNPYGVGYTF.

This chain connects TRBV19 to TRBJ1-4; 8 bases map to TRBD1. The CDR3 contains 17 residues. J lost 5 bases, V lost 1 base, and 9 bases had no gene match. Looked up from germline, CDR1 is LNHDA and CDR2 is SQIVND (reference sequence). CDR3 loop: CASSIGSGRTGNEKLFF. CDR3 bases: TGTGCCAGTAGTATAGGTTCGGGGAGGACAGGGAATGAAAAACTGTTTTTT.

The chain uses TRBV27 and TRBJ1-2; 10 nucleotides line up with TRBD1. Trimming at V came to 2 bases and at J to 8 bases, leaving 8 bases not matched to a gene. Germline V gene sequence: CDR1 MNHEY, CDR2 SMNVEV (reference sequence). There are 15 residues in the CDR3. CDR3 region: CASSLPSDRGEGYTF. As DNA, the CDR3 is TGTGCCAGCAGTTTACCCTCGGACAGGGGGGAGGGCTACACCTTC.

J is TRBJ2-2 and V is TRBV7-6, with 7 nucleotides matching TRBD1. The CDR3 consists of 17 residues. The V and J ends lost 1 base and 5 bases, in that order; junction bases with no gene match: 10. Germline V gene sequence: CDR1 SGHVS, CDR2 FNYEAQ. The CDR3 sequence is CASSLDRQQGRTGELFF. In nucleotides, the CDR3 is TGTGCCAGCAGCTTAGATCGTCAACAGGGGAGAACCGGGGAGCTGTTTTTT.

The V call is TRBV2, the J call TRBJ1-2; TRBD1 matches 8 bases. The CDR3 sequence is 15 residues long. Looked up from germline, CDR1 is SNHLY and CDR2 is FYNNEI. J gave up 4 bases and V 8 bases, and 12 bases lay outside the gene matches. The CDR3, as DNA: TGTGCCAGCCTAGGGATCAGGGGGCGCCCCTATGGCTACACCTTC. Its translation is CASLGIRGRPYGYTF.

This sequence joins TRBV28 and TRBJ1-1; the D gene is possibly TRBD1 (5 bases). The CDR3 spans 14 residues. Trimming pared 1 base from V and 1 base from J, leaving 7 bases between. Germline V lookup: CDR1 MDHEN, CDR2 SYDVKM. The CDR3 coding sequence is TGTGCCAGCAGTTTATACCAGGGGAACACTGAAGCTTTCTTT. Protein product: CASSLYQGNTEAFF. Complete variable domain (other parts from reference TRBV28 and TRBJ1-1): DVKVTQSSRYLVKRTGEKVFLECVQDMDHENMFWYRQDPGLGLRLIYFSYDVKMKEKGDIPEGYSVSREKKERFSLILESASTNQTSMYLCASSLYQGNTEAFFGQGTRLTVV.

The chain combines TRBV9 with TRBJ2-3; D not resolved. V lost 1 base, J lost 1 base, and 4 bases lay in between. In germline, CDR1 is SGDLS, CDR2 YYNGEE. The CDR3 covers 13 residues. The CDR3 spells CASSVPGTDTQYF. The DNA of the CDR3 is TGTGCCAGCAGCGTACCGGGCACAGATACGCAGTATTTT. Based on the CDR3 plus reference TRBV9 and TRBJ2-3, the full variable domain is DSGVTQTPKHLITATGQRVTLRCSPRSGDLSVYWYQQSLDQGLQFLIQYYNGEERAKGNILERFSAQQFPDLHSELNLSSLELGDSALYFCASSVPGTDTQYFGPGTRLTVL.

The chain has TRBV11-3 and TRBJ1-2; no reliable D call. The CDR3 is 19 amino acids. V was cut by 4 bases and J by 4 bases, with 28 bases left in between. Germline CDR1 is SGHNT and CDR2 is YENEEA. CDR3 nucleotide sequence: TGTGCCAGCAGCTGCTACCGGACTAGCCTAAGAAAGGGAGTCTATGGCTACACCTTC. Translated: CASSCYRTSLRKGVYGYTF.

This sequence joins TRBV7-2 and TRBJ1-1; D ambiguous. The CDR3 runs to 13 residues. V lost 5 bases and J lost 10, with 17 bases in between. Germline V gene data show CDR1 as SGHTA and CDR2 as FQGNSA. CDR3 residues: CASSPQFGEGAFF. The CDR3 bases are TGTGCCAGCAGCCCGCAGTTCGGGGAGGGAGCTTTCTTT.

This clone was recorded once. As DNA, the CDR3 is TGTGCCAGCTCACCACGCAACAGGGAGAACACTGAAGCTTTCTTT. Amino acid sequence: CASSPRNRENTEAFF. The chain employs TRBV18 and TRBJ1-1, with a possible D match to TRBD1 (6 bases). This CDR3 spans 15 amino acids. Trimming pared 1 base from V and 1 base from J, leaving 10 bases between. Per the germline V gene, CDR1 is KGHSH and CDR2 is LQKENI.

J is TRBJ2-7 and V is TRBV2; D remains ambiguous. The CDR3 has 14 residues. V lost 8 bases and J lost 2, with 16 bases in between. CDR1 SNHLY and CDR2 FYNNEI come from the germline V gene. CDR3 amino acids: CASLDRRSPYEQYV. DNA of the CDR3: TGTGCCAGCCTTGATAGGAGAAGCCCCTACGAGCAGTACGTC.